This TCR beta chain was captured by sequencing in a study of T cells in Graves' hyperthyroidism and ophthalmopathy (dated by TCRdb to between 2018 and 2021). With regard to the full study: Peripheral blood samples were taken at initial diagnosis, before any treatment was given. To identify TCR V-J signatures that set the groups apart, the researchers used a discovery cohort of approximately 98 patients, made up of 43 with Graves' ophthalmopathy and about 60 with stable Graves' hyperthyroidism. Whether ophthalmopathy could be predicted prospectively was tested in an independent validation cohort made up of roughly 20 hyperthyroidism patients plus 17 patients who later progressed to ophthalmopathy. The 100 or so discovery patients were randomly split 7:3 into training and test sets. The study also compared thyroid tissue and blood T-cell repertoires from roughly six Graves' hyperthyroidism patients. Following sampling, methimazole starting at 30 mg daily was given to hyperthyroidism patients, and high-dose intravenous methylprednisolone was given to ophthalmopathy patients. The paper describes TCR Vbeta CDR3 sequencing of 135 peripheral blood samples, made up of some 40 ophthalmopathy patients, approximately 76 hyperthyroidism patients and some 17 progressor patients.

This clonotype has ten or more counts. Its antigen remains undetermined. There are no base qualities to consult, and no much larger clone falls within one base. General findings and caveats noted by the study authors: Most expanded thyroid clonotypes (frequency above 0.001) were also detected in blood, a finding suggesting that blood repertoires may reflect thyroid immune responses. Sample size was not statistically predetermined, and investigators were not blinded to group allocation. In validation, progression to ophthalmopathy was predicted by the model with about 70% sensitivity and 72% to 85% specificity, a median of roughly 6 months before onset. In cross-validation, a model built on a 13 V-J signature told ophthalmopathy apart from stable hyperthyroidism with over 85% sensitivity and about 81% specificity, and in testing the same model reached 80%/75%.

The CDR3 holds 15 amino acids from the cysteine to the phenylalanine. Only CDR3 DNA remains: 45 bases, in frame from the first base. From V the trimming removes 0 bases and from J it removes 3 bases, while the gene matches leave 5 bases of the junction unaccounted for. The germline V gene (reference sequence) gives CDR1 as DFQATT and CDR2 as SNEGSKA. In the ophthalmopathy patients, disease was moderately to severely active, with a Clinical Activity Score of 3 or more, a NOSPECS grade of 4 or more, and a duration of less than 3 months. Any patient with an uncontrolled infection, another autoimmune disease, pregnancy or lactation was excluded. Diagnoses were based on clinical symptoms, serum thyroxine and TRAb, thyroid ultrasound and orbital computed tomography. PBMCs were isolated from about 10 ml of fresh peripheral blood by Ficoll-Paque density gradient centrifugation. Total RNA was extracted using Trizol reagent, and RNA quality was assessed on an Agilent 2100 Bioanalyzer.

Amplification of TCR beta CDR3 regions was carried out from RNA transcripts. For the first round of RT-PCR on the TCR CDR3, the HTBI primer set was used together with the Qiagen OneStep RT-PCR kit. Libraries were constructed in a second round of multiplex PCR, after which size selection and purification were carried out. Sequencing of the libraries was done on an Illumina HiSeq2000 using paired-end 100 bp reads. The study's own analysis went as follows. SOAPnuke was used to process the raw data, with reads discarded if the reads contained adapters or uncalled bases, had a mean Phred below 15, or lacked an exact constant-primer or identifier match. COPE v1.2.5 was used to merge high-quality paired reads, and clonotypes were defined as unique nucleotide sequences. MiTCR v1.1 was used to align clonotypes to the IMGT TRBV, TRBD and TRBJ reference segments. The analysis included only V-J combinations with a frequency above 0.0001, which together covered approximately 99% of the repertoires. The TCS score was defined as F50 (clonal expansion) divided by E x V (chaos), with BLOSUM62-based TCRdist calculated between CDR3 peptides within each V-J. Welch's t-statistics and random forest reduced just over 500 V-J features to around 14, which were used in a naive Bayes classifier (R e1071). TCRdb reanalyzed the raw reads on its own, using fastp at Q25 for trimming and MiXCR for clone calling, and kept in-frame beta chains. Entries are consolidated by CDR3 protein sequence, retaining the most common genes and DNA. In this record, the V and J calls reflect TCRdb's handling and not the investigators' own analysis. For this sample there are about 640,000 distinct CDR3 sequences; roughly 20% appear just once. The ten largest clones represent more than 30% of the sample.

Sequenced sample: blood. This chain is built from TRBV20-1 and TRBJ2-5; 9 nucleotides in the junction match TRBD1. This TCR derives from a young man with Graves' ophthalmopathy. The CDR3 corresponds to CSAREVGQGKETQYF. The DNA sequence follows: TGCAGTGCTAGAGAGGTGGGACAGGGCAAAGAGACCCAGTACTTC.